This T cell receptor (beta chain) came from a study of vaccination and CD4 T cells after COVID-19. Study context: The convalescents were made up of six males and four females, two of whom were Hispanic. Study findings and constraints: It was found that, in convalescent patients, 304 of 307 vaccine-specific clones were spike mono-reactive.

The treatment here: roughly 10-day PBMC culture with coronavirus spike peptide pools or control peptides (ViraFEST assay). CDR3 length: 12 residues. Deletions cut 4 bases from V and 2 bases from J, with 8 bases between. Per germline, CDR1 SQVTM and CDR2 ANQGSEA. Sequence data for DNA of cultured CD4+ T cells were generated by the Oncomine TCR Beta short-read assay. TCRdb reanalysed the PCR reads using MiXCR and keeps one entry per CDR3 protein. The table has 9,500 to 15,000 distinct CDR3 sequences, around 50% seen once. About this clonotype: The antigen is unknown.

The specimen was CD4+ T cells from blood, cultured in vitro. The V and J genes are TRBV29-1 and TRBJ1-1, with D hard to call. The TCR comes from a human donor who had recovered from COVID-19. The CDR3 protein is CSVVASNTEAFF. In DNA, the CDR3 is TGCAGCGTTGTCGCCTCTAACACTGAAGCTTTCTTT.